Sequencing of this T cell receptor beta chain was carried out in a study of Ad26.COV2.S vaccination and SARS-CoV-2 variants. Germline CDR1 is SGHTS and CDR2 is YDEGEE. V gave up 4 bases and J gave up 0 bases, with 11 bases separating them. The CDR3 consists of 15 residues. General study points: With respect to non-spike TCR breadth, vaccine and placebo recipients were similar. Vaccinees reportedly had broad spike-specific CD8+ and CD4+ T cell responses. Spike-specific TCR breadth ran higher among vaccine recipients than placebo recipients.

Assay used: immunoSEQ multiplex PCR; TCRdb lists only in-frame clones, some missing. The data contain 180,000 or so clones, 87% of them singletons. Turning to this clone: As yet, its antigen is unknown.

The sequencing used peripheral blood, collected after recovery from COVID-19. The source of this sequence is a human donor who had recovered from COVID-19. The J gene is TRBJ1-5, the V gene TRBV5-8, with D possibly being TRBD1 (6 bases). The CDR3 region has the DNA TGTGCCAGCAGCATACAGGGATATAGCAATCAGCCCCAGCATTTT. Residues: CASSIQGYSNQPQHF. The whole variable domain, remainder taken from reference TRBV5-8 and TRBJ1-5, is EAGVTQSPTHLIKTRGQQATLRCSPISGHTSVYWYQQALGLGLQFLLWYDEGEERNRGNFPPRFSGRQFPNYSSELNVNALELEDSALYLCASSIQGYSNQPQHFGDGTRLSIL.